This T cell receptor beta chain was sequenced in a study of blood T cells in healthy people across ages. A word on this clonotype: The target antigen is unknown. A read error may explain this, as a much larger clone is one base away.

Primers used in a second PCR of about 6 to 11 cycles were a sample-barcoded 5' primer and a J-beta primer mix. TCRdb re-analysed the 5' RACE reads in MiXCR, keeping a single row per CDR3 protein. Of 750,000 to 950,000 distinct CDR3 sequences listed, around 29% were seen once; the top ten hold around 9.6%. The germline V gene encodes CDR1 DFQATT and CDR2 SNEGSKA (reference sequence). CDR3 length: 12 residues. Study results and caveats: Long-lived donors had more naive CD4+ cells and higher diversity than aged donors.

These same records also appear under a second study, on T cells of mothers and their children.

The TCR comes from a middle-aged woman in good health. The chain employs TRBV20-1 and TRBJ2-7; TRBD1 might be the D (6 bases). Material: blood. As DNA, the CDR3 is TGCAGGGCTGCGCTACAGGGCTACGAGCAGTACTTC. Translating it yields CRAALQGYEQYF.